This TCR beta chain was captured by sequencing in a study of shared clonotypes between healthy human individuals. Whole-study context: Three plates each covered CD4 naive and memory; CD8 naive two, CD8 memory one. Study-level findings and limits: Rarefaction demonstrated incomplete sorted-subset sequencing despite large depth.

As regards this clone: Its target is unknown.

All the donors were Caucasian adults who lived in Nashville, Tennessee. Splitting the CD4+ cells yielded a CD45RA+ naive subset and a CD45RA-negative memory subset. Measured with immunoSEQ multiplex PCR; TCRdb has only the in-frame clones, and not every one. The table has millions of clones, just over 90% seen once; the top ten hold 0.39%. The CDR3 length is 15 residues. Germline V gives CDR1 MDHEN, CDR2 SYDVKM. Trimming shortened V by 8 bases and J by 4 bases, and 20 bases separated the two germline ends. The rearrangement links TRBV28 to TRBJ2-5; D possibly corresponds to TRBD2 (6 bases). The sample taken for sequencing was naive CD4+ T cells from PBMCs. Subset indicated: CD45RA+ positively selected. The receptor comes from a man aged 18 to 29 in good health. Some clones in this sample may be carry-over from other donors' samples. The CDR3 DNA is TGTGCCAGCCTCTCGGGGGAGAGGATCGGAGAGACCCAGTACTTC. Its translation is CASLSGERIGETQYF.